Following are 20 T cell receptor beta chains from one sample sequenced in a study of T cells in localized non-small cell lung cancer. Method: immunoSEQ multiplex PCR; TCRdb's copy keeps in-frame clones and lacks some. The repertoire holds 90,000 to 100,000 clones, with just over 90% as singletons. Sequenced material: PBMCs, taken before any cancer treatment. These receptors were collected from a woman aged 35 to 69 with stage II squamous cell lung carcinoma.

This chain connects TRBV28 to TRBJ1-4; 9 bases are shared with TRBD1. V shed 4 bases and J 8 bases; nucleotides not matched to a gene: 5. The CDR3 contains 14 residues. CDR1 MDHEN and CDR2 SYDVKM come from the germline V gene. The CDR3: CASSSGQGLEKLFF. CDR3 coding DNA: TGTGCCAGCAGTTCGGGACAGGGATTAGAAAAACTGTTTTTT.

The CDR3 DNA sequence: TGTGCCAGCAGCTTACGACGGGATACGCAGTATTTT. As protein: CASSLRRDTQYF. The V gene is TRBV7-2, the J gene TRBJ2-3; D is unresolved. Germline V gene lookup returns CDR1 SGHTA and CDR2 FQGNSA. The V and J ends lost 2 bases and 6 bases respectively, with 6 bases between them. CDR3 length: 12 amino acids.

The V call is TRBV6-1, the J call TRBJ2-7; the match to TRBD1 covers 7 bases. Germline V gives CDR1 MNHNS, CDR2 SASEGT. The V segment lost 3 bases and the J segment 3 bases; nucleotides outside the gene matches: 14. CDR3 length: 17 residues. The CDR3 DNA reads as TGTGCCAGCAGTGACCCAACGACAGGGTACAACGACTACGAGCAGTACTTC. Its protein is CASSDPTTGYNDYEQYF.

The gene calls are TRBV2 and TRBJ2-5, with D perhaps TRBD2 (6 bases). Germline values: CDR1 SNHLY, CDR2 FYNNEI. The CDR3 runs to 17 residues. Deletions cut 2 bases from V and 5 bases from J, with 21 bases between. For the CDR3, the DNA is TGTGCCAGCAGTGAAATGGGGGTAGCGGTAGCAAGGGAGACCCAGTACTTC. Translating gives CASSEMGVAVARETQYF.

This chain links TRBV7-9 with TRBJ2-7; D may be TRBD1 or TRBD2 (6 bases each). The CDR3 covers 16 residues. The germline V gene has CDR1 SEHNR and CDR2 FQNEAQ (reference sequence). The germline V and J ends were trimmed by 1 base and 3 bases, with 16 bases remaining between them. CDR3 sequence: CASSLVAGGGGYEQYF. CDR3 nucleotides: TGTGCCAGCAGCTTAGTGGCGGGCGGAGGGGGCTACGAGCAGTACTTC.

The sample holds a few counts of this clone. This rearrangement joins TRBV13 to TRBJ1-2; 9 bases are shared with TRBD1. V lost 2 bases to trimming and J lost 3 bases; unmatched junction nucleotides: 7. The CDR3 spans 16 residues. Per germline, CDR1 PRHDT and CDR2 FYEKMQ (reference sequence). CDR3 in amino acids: CASSLYRDRVYYGYTF. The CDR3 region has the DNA TGTGCCAGCAGCTTATACCGGGACAGGGTGTACTATGGCTACACCTTC. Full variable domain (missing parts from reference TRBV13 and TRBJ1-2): AAGVIQSPRHLIKEKRETATLKCYPIPRHDTVYWYQQGPGQDPQFLISFYEKMQSDKGSIPDRFSAQQFSDYHSELNMSSLELGDSALYFCASSLYRDRVYYGYTFGSGTRLTVV.

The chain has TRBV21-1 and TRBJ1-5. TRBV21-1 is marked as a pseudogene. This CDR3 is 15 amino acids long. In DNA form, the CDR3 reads TGTGCCAGCAGCGCTGAGCCGAACGGCAATCAGCCCCAGCATTTT. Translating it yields CASSAEPNGNQPQHF.

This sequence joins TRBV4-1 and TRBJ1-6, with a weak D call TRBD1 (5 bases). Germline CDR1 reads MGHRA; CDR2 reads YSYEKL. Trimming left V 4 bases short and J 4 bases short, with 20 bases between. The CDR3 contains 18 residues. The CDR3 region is CASSPGPGTSGYNSPLHF. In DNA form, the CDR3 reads TGCGCCAGCAGCCCAGGGCCTGGGACGTCGGGTTATAATTCACCCCTCCACTTT.

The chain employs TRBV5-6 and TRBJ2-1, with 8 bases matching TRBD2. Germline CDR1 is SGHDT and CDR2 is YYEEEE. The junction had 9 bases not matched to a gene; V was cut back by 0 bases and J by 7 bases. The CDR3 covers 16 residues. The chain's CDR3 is CASSLGPGLVANEQFF. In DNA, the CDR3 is TGTGCCAGCAGCTTGGGTCCGGGACTAGTCGCGAATGAGCAGTTCTTC.

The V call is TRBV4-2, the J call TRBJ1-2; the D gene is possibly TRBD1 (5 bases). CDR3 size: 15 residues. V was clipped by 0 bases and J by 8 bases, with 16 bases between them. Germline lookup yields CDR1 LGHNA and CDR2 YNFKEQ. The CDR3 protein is CASSQDPGVPWGYTF. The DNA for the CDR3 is TGTGCCAGCAGCCAAGATCCGGGGGTCCCGTGGGGCTACACCTTC.

DNA for the CDR3: TGCGCCAGCACCCCTGGCAGGCCCGTTCCAGTGGGCCCCCCTTATGGCTACACCTTC. Amino acids: CASTPGRPVPVGPPYGYTF. The rearrangement uses TRBV5-1 and TRBJ1-2; D gene uncertain. V lost 6 bases to trimming and J lost 5 bases, with 32 bases between them. The CDR3 runs to 19 residues. Germline V gene lookup returns CDR1 SGHRS and CDR2 YFSETQ.

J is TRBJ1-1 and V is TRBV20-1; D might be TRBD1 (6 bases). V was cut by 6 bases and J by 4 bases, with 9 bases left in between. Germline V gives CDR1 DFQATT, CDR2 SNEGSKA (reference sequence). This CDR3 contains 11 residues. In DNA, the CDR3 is TGCAGTGCGAGACAGGCCACTGAAGCTTTCTTT. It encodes CSARQATEAFF.

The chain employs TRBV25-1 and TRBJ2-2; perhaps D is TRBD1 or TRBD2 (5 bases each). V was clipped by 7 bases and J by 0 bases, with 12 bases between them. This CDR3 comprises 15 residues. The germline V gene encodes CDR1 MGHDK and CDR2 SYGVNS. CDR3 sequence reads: CASTGRGANTGELFF. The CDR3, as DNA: TGTGCCAGCACGGGACGGGGCGCGAACACCGGGGAGCTGTTTTTT. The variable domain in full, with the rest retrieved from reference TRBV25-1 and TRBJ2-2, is EADIYQTPRYLVIGTGKKITLECSQTMGHDKMYWYQQDPGMELHLIHYSYGVNSTEKGDLSSESTVSRIRTEHFPLTLESARPSHTSQYLCASTGRGANTGELFFGEGSRLTVL.

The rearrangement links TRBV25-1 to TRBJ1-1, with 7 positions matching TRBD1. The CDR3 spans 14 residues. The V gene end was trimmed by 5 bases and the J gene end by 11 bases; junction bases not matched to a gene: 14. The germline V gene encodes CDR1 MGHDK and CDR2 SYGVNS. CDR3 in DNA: TGTGCCAGCAGTCTACCGGGACAGTGGGATGGGGCTTTCTTT. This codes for CASSLPGQWDGAFF.

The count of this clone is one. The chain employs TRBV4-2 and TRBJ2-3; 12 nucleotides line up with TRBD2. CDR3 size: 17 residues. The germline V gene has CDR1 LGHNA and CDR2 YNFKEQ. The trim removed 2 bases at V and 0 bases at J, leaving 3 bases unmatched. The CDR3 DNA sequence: TGTGCCAGCAGCCAACGGACTAGCGGGACAAGCACAGATACGCAGTATTTT. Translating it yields CASSQRTSGTSTDTQYF.

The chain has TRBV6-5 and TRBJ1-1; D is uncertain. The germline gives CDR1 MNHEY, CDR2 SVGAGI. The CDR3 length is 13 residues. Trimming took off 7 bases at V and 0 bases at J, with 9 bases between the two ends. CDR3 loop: CASNANMNTEAFF. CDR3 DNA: TGTGCCAGCAACGCCAATATGAACACTGAAGCTTTCTTT.

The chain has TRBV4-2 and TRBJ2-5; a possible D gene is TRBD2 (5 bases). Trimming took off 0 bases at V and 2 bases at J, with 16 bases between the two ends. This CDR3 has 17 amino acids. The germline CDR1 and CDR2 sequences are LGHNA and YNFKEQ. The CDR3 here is CASSQDPSGWKQETQYF. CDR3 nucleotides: TGTGCCAGCAGCCAAGATCCCTCGGGGTGGAAGCAAGAGACCCAGTACTTC.

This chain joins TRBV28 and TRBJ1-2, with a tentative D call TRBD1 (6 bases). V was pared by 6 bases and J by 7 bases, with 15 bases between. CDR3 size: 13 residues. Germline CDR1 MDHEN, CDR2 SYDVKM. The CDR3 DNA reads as TGTGCCAGCAGGGGGGGGACACCACTTGGCTACACCTTC. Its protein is CASRGGTPLGYTF.

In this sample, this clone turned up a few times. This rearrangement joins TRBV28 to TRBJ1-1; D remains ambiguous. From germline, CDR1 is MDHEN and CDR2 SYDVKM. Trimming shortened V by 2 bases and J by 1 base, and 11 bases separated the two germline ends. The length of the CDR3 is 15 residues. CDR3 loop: CASSLNGGPNTEAFF. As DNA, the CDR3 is TGTGCCAGCAGTTTAAATGGCGGACCGAACACTGAAGCTTTCTTT.

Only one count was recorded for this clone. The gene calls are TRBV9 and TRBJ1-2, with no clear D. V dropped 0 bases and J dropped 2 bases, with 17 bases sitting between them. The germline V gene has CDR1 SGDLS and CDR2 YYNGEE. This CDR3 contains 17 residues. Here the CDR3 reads CASSVGGGFLSNYGYTF. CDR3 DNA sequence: TGTGCCAGCAGCGTAGGGGGAGGGTTTCTGTCGAACTATGGCTACACCTTC.